This TCR beta chain is from a study of T cell repertoires in cytomegalovirus infection. Across the study: Both a matching HLA type and CMV infection were indicated by public TCR beta signatures.

This clonotype was counted between two and nine times. The target antigen is unknown. TCRdb independently ran MiXCR on the reads; one entry per CDR3 protein. The sample lists roughly 300,000 distinct CDR3 sequences, approximately 9.5% occurring once. Findings and limits, study-wide: In two of eight donors, the top clonotype was HLA-C-restricted CMV-specific. The cumulative frequency of public TCR beta families identified carriers of CMV plus the relevant HLA.

Deletions cut 0 bases from V and 1 base from J, with 15 bases between. Germline CDR1 reads MNHEY; CDR2 reads SVGEGT. The CDR3 is 17 residues long. Specimen: PBMCs. The clonotype originates from a human donor in good health (CMV status not recorded). Some clones in this sample may be carry-over from other donors' samples. V is TRBV6-2 or TRBV6-3 and J is TRBJ1-1, with D perhaps TRBD1 (6 bases). The CDR3 DNA is TGTGCCAGCAGTTACTCCTATGAACGACAGGCGAACACTGAAGCTTTCTTT. It yields the protein CASSYSYERQANTEAFF.